Each of the 5 T cell receptor beta chains below was sequenced from the same sample in a study of molecular identifiers for immune sequencing clone quantification. MiXCR was run by TCRdb on the PCR reads, yielding one entry per CDR3 protein. The table lists 85,000 to 100,000 distinct CDR3 sequences, around 20% of them singletons. Material for sequencing was naive CD8+ T cells from blood, with Jurkat cell RNA spiked in. The sample's subset: FACS-sorted CD8+CD4-CCR7+CD45RA+ naive T cells. The receptors were gathered from a human donor in good health. Some libraries in this study had Jurkat cell RNA spiked in.

Comment on this clonotype: A read error may be the cause here, since a much bigger clone is one base away. This chain links TRBV7-9 with TRBJ1-5, with a possible D match to TRBD1 (5 bases). The CDR3 spans 15 residues. Germline CDR1 reads SEHNR; CDR2 reads FQNEAQ (reference sequence). The CDR3, as DNA: TGTGCCGGCAGCTTAACAGGAACTAGCAATCAGCCCCAGCATTTT. Amino acids: CAGSLTGTSNQPQHF.

This clonotype was observed at least ten times. The chain couples TRBV27 to TRBJ2-7; D possibly matches TRBD1 or TRBD2 (5 bases each). Germline CDR1 MNHEY, CDR2 SMNVEV (reference sequence). V gave up 6 bases and J gave up 7 bases, with 28 bases separating them. The CDR3 totals 17 residues. The chain's CDR3 is CASSLGRKGPTLGEQYF. The CDR3 bases are TGTGCCAGCAGCCTGGGCCGTAAGGGACCGACCTTGGGGGAGCAGTACTTC.

Many counts were recorded for this clonotype. J is TRBJ1-2 and V is TRBV28; 8 bases line up with TRBD1. J gave up 7 bases and V 5 bases, and 9 bases lay outside the gene matches. The CDR3 extends over 14 amino acids. In germline, CDR1 is MDHEN, CDR2 SYDVKM. CDR3 sequence: CASSNPTGDGGYTF. In DNA form, the CDR3 reads TGTGCCAGCAGTAACCCGACAGGGGACGGTGGCTACACCTTC.

This clonotype has just one count. This chain's CDR3 is CASSFELKAEQYF. The CDR3 bases are TGTGCCAGCAGCTTTGAACTCAAGGCCGAGCAGTACTTC. V is TRBV7-2 and J is TRBJ2-7; no clear D. The length of the CDR3 is 13 residues. Germline CDR1 SGHTA, CDR2 FQGNSA. V lost 3 bases and J lost 6, with 12 bases in between. Using reference TRBV7-2 and TRBJ2-7 for the parts outside the CDR3, the full variable domain is GAGVSQSPSNKVTEKGKDVELRCDPISGHTALYWYRQSLGQGLEFLIYFQGNSAPDKSGLPSDRFSAERTGGSVSTLTIQRTQQEDSAVYLCASSFELKAEQYFGPGTRLTVT.

This clonotype has more than one count but fewer than ten. The chain is built from TRBV7-8 and TRBJ1-5; TRBD1 might be the D (5 bases). The V gene's germline CDR1 is SGHVS and CDR2 FQNEAQ. The CDR3 consists of 16 residues. The V and J ends lost 1 base and 1 base respectively, with 11 bases between them. The CDR3 DNA follows: TGTGCCAGCAGCTTAGTTTCAGGGATCAGCAATCAGCCCCAGCATTTT. It specifies CASSLVSGISNQPQHF.